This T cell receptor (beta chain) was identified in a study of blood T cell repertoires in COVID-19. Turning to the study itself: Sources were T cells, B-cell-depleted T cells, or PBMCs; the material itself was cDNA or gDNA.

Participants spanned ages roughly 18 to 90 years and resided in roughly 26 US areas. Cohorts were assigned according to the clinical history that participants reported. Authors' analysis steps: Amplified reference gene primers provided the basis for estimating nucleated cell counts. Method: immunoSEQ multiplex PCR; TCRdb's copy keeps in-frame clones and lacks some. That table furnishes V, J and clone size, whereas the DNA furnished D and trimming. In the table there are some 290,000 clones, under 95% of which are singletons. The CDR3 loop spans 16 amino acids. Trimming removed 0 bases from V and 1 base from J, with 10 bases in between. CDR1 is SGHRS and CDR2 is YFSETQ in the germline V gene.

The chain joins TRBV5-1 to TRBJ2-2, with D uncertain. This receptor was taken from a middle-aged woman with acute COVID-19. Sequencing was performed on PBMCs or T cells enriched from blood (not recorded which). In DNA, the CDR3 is TGCGCCAGCAGCTTGGTGTCAGCGTTGAACACCGGGGAGCTGTTTTTT. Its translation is CASSLVSALNTGELFF.